The clone carrying this T cell receptor beta chain was counted only a few times. Germline CDR1 and CDR2: LGHNA and YSLEER. With 5 bases clipped from V and 5 bases from J, the junction kept 9 bases outside the gene matches. This CDR3 spans 15 amino acids. The data originate from a study of blood T cell repertoires in COVID-19. The assay was immunoSEQ multiplex PCR, and TCRdb's table has in-frame clones only and misses some. The table has around 150,000 clones, 75% to 90% seen once. The sequencing input was peripheral blood. The clonotype was recovered from a woman aged 55-69 years with active or convalescent COVID-19. The chain recombines TRBV4-3 with TRBJ2-7, with 10 bases matching TRBD1. The CDR3 reads CASSLLDRGIHEQYF. The CDR3 nucleotides read TGCGCCAGCAGCTTACTGGACAGGGGGATCCACGAGCAGTACTTC.